Below are 5 T cell receptor beta chains sequenced from a single sample in a study of cytomegalovirus exposure and HLA in healthy donors. The PCR employed 60 Vbeta primers together with 13 Jbeta primers. The repertoire was sequenced with immunoSEQ multiplex PCR; TCRdb's copy has only in-frame clones and lacks some. The repertoire consists of 100,000 to 150,000 clones, with more than 70% occurring once and the leading ten covering roughly 0.99%. The sample consisted of PBMCs. These TCRs come from a male donor in good health and CMV-seronegative.

The rearrangement joins TRBV9 to TRBJ1-2, with 10 nucleotides matching TRBD1. The CDR3 covers 15 residues. J gave up 5 bases and V 3 bases, and 7 bases lay outside the gene matches. Germline values: CDR1 SGDLS, CDR2 YYNGEE. CDR3 nucleotide sequence: TGTGCCAGCAGCGGGCTGGACAGGGGGAAGTATGGCTACACCTTC. It is translated as CASSGLDRGKYGYTF.

The rearrangement joins TRBV4-3 to TRBJ1-6, with D possibly TRBD1 on 5 matching bases. Germline V gene data show CDR1 as LGHNA and CDR2 as YSLEER. The V gene lost 0 bases and the J gene lost 9 bases, with 18 bases spanning the gap. This CDR3 spans 17 amino acids. The CDR3, as DNA: TGCGCCAGCAGCCAAGATGGGGCCACTATTGGGGTTTCACCCCTCCACTTT. Translated, it gives CASSQDGATIGVSPLHF.

This sequence joins TRBV7-2 and TRBJ2-7, with 14 bases identical to TRBD2. This CDR3 has 18 residues. Germline lookup yields CDR1 SGHTA and CDR2 FQGNSA. Trimming at V came to 1 base and at J to 3 bases, leaving 8 bases not matched to a gene. The CDR3, as DNA: TGTGCCAGCAGCTTAGAGCGACTAGCGGGGGGGCGGGACTACGAGCAGTACTTC. It specifies CASSLERLAGGRDYEQYF.

The genes are TRBV30 and TRBJ1-6, with a weak D call TRBD1 (6 bases). The CDR3 spans 14 residues. Between the trimmed V and J ends, which lost 3 bases and 9 bases, there was a span of 15 bases. Germline CDR1 and CDR2: GTSNPN and SVGIG (reference sequence). DNA of the CDR3: TGTGCCTGGAGACAGGGCCCCCAAAGTTCACCCCTCCACTTT. Translation: CAWRQGPQSSPLHF.

The chain uses TRBV29-1 and TRBJ1-3, with D possibly matching TRBD1 (5 bases). In germline, CDR1 is SQVTM, CDR2 ANQGSEA. Trimming stripped 5 bases from V and 3 bases from J, with 14 bases between. CDR3 length equals 14 residues. For the CDR3, the DNA is TGCAGCGTTAAAACCACAGGTGGTGGAAACACCATATATTTT. Its translation is CSVKTTGGGNTIYF.